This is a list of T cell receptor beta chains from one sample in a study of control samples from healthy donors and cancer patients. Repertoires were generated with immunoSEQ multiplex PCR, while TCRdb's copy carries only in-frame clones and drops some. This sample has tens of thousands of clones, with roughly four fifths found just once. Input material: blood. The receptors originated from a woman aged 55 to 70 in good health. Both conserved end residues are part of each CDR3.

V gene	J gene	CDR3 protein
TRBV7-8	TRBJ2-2	CASSPQPPGLAGAGELFF
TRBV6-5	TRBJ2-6	CASRTTGAGANVLTF
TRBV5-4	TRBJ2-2	CASSRTTSTGELFF
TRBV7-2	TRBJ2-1	CASSLARFGNEQFF
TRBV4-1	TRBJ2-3	CASSQVLAGVSFTDTQYF
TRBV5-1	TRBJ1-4	CASSSQGVPTNEKLFF
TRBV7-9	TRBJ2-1	CASSLDGFYNEQFF
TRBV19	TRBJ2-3	CASSNPLVGGVTDTQYF
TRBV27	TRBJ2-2	CASRPRLAATGELFF
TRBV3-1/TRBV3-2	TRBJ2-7	CASSQDPRLAGATYEQYF
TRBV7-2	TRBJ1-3	CASSLGQGAGNTIYF
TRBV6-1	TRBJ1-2	CASSEVWRGYTF
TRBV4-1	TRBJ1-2	CASSPQEGGYGYTF
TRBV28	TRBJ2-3	CASSLSAGGGTDTQYF
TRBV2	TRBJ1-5	CASSRTGGSNQPQHF
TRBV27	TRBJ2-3	CASSPDRVGTDTQYF
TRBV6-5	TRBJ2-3	CASTSGSADTQYF
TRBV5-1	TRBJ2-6	CASVDPSPGANVLTF
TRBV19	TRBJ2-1	CASSAGQASSYNEQFF
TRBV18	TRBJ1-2	CASSQGPTGQGYRGYTF
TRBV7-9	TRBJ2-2	CASSLDLGELFF
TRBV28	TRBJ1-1	CASSDSGTVARAFF
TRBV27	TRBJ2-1	CASSLAGTIEQFF
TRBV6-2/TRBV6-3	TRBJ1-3	CASSYPSSGNTIYF
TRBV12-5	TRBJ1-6	CASARGGSDSPLHF
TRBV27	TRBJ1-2	CASSLSSPGYGYTF
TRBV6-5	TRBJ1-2	CASAPFGTSYTF
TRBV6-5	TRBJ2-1	CASSFLRDRENNEQFF
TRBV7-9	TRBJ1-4	CASSRSGTGNEKLFF
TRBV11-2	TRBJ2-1	CASSSLAGNYNEQFF
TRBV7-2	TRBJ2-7	CASSPHSYEQYF
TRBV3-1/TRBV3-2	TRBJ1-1	CASSQDGGRRTEAFF
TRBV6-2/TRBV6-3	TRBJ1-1	CASSYSSGGATEAFF
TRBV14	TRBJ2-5	CASSQQGTPGETQYF
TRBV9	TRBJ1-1	CASSRQGLGTEAFF
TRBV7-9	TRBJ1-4	CASSLGSAQVGEKLFF
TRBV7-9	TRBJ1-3	CASSVGDPSSNTIYF
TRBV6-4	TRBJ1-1	CASSDGQGDQAFF
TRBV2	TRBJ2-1	CASSKEGLAGVNEQFF
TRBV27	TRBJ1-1	CASSSGQRRTEAFF
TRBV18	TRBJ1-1	CASSLTSNTEAFF
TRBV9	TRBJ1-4	CASSSGIVDEKLFF